A single sample gave rise to the 8 T cell receptor beta chains below, sequenced in a study of control samples from healthy donors and cancer patients. Sequencing used immunoSEQ multiplex PCR; TCRdb keeps in-frame clones, though not all of them. The table records 100,000 to 150,000 clones, roughly 90% of them present only once. Material for sequencing was blood. The receptors come from a man aged 18 to 30 in good health.

This clone was counted a single time. CDR3 amino acids: CASSEFFSNQPQHF. Written as DNA, the CDR3 is TGTGCCAGCAGTGAATTTTTTAGCAATCAGCCCCAGCATTTT. The chain is built from TRBV2 and TRBJ1-5; D is ambiguous. Germline loops: CDR1 SNHLY, CDR2 FYNNEI. The V gene lost 2 bases and the J gene lost 0 bases, with 5 bases spanning the gap. The CDR3 is 14 residues long.

J is TRBJ1-1 and V is TRBV6-1; D is perhaps TRBD1 (6 bases). This CDR3 comprises 17 residues. V lost 2 bases, J lost 0 bases, and 16 bases lay in between. Germline CDR1 is MNHNS and CDR2 is SASEGT. The CDR3 here is CASSEFFRGPMNTEAFF. The CDR3 region has the DNA TGTGCCAGCAGTGAATTCTTCAGGGGACCTATGAACACTGAAGCTTTCTTT.

This chain connects TRBV4-1 to TRBJ1-1, with D unresolved. The CDR3 totals 14 residues. The V and J ends lost 6 bases and 3 bases respectively, with 14 bases between them. CDR1 and CDR2 from the germline V gene are MGHRA and YSYEKL. The chain's CDR3 is CASRPALQHTEAFF. The CDR3 bases are TGCGCCAGCAGACCGGCCCTCCAACACACTGAAGCTTTCTTT.

The chain uses TRBV30 and TRBJ2-3; possible D gene TRBD1, 7 bases. Germline values: CDR1 GTSNPN, CDR2 SVGIG (reference sequence). The CDR3 runs to 15 residues. The V end was cut by 5 bases, the J end by 4 bases, with 19 bases between. The CDR3 loop is CAWVRRGGGADTQYF. The CDR3 bases are TGTGCCTGGGTCAGAAGAGGGGGCGGGGCAGATACGCAGTATTTT.

The chain has TRBV29-1 and TRBJ2-2; the D is unclear. This CDR3 spans 15 amino acids. V lost 4 bases, J lost 0 bases, and 12 bases lay in between. CDR1 is SQVTM and CDR2 is ANQGSEA in the germline V gene. The DNA of the CDR3 is TGCAGCGTTGGGACCGCGGCCCCGAACACCGGGGAGCTGTTTTTT. The encoded protein is CSVGTAAPNTGELFF.

J is TRBJ2-5 and V is TRBV2, with D uncertain. This CDR3 has 13 amino acids. V was pared by 6 bases and J by 4 bases, with 12 bases between. Per germline, CDR1 SNHLY and CDR2 FYNNEI. CDR3 in DNA: TGTGCCAGCAGCCATGACCTGGGAGAGACCCAGTACTTC. Translating gives CASSHDLGETQYF.

The V gene is TRBV2, the J gene TRBJ2-5; TRBD1 matches 7 bases. CDR3 length: 13 amino acids. V was clipped by 9 bases and J by 1 base; unmatched bases: 5. Germline values: CDR1 SNHLY, CDR2 FYNNEI. Here the CDR3 reads CARGDRAQETQYF. The CDR3 DNA follows: TGTGCCAGGGGGGACAGAGCCCAAGAGACCCAGTACTTC.

This clone was picked up one time. The chain combines TRBV29-1 with TRBJ1-2; D not resolved. CDR1 and CDR2 (germline): SQVTM, ANQGSEA. The CDR3 is 12 residues long. With 3 bases removed from V and 4 bases from J, the gap between germline ends came to 9 bases. CDR3 sequence: CSVDWGSYGYTF. The CDR3 coding sequence is TGCAGCGTTGACTGGGGTAGCTATGGCTACACCTTC. Looking up the rest from reference TRBV29-1 and TRBJ1-2 gives the full variable domain: SAVISQKPSRDICQRGTSLTIQCQVDSQVTMMFWYRQQPGQSLTLIATANQGSEATYESGFVIDKFPISRPNLTFSTLTVSNMSPEDSSIYLCSVDWGSYGYTFGSGTRLTVV.